This TCR beta chain comes out of a study of T cell responses to AZD1222 COVID-19 vaccine. Broader study findings: Only after the peak T cell response were repertoires sampled. CD4 TCRs linked to vaccination spanned spike, dominating at 160-218 and 743-854. Close to half of all spike-specific TCRs reportedly target regions of the variants that are unmutated.

The germline V gene has CDR1 SGHAT and CDR2 FQNNGV. This CDR3 is 14 amino acids long. Trimming left V 5 bases short and J 0 bases short, with 8 bases between. On this clone: Its target is unknown.

TCRdb's copy holds only in-frame clones and misses some; the assay was immunoSEQ multiplex PCR. The sample comprises about 150,000 clones, approximately 90% of which are singletons, and 1% to 1.5% rests with the top ten. Pooling covered second doses at about 4 or about 12 weeks. The V call is TRBV11-2, the J call TRBJ2-4, with D perhaps matching TRBD1 (5 bases). This sequence originates from an adult who received the AZD1222 COVID-19 vaccine. This specimen was peripheral blood, taken 28 days after the second AZD1222 dose. The DNA for the CDR3 is TGTGCCAGCAGCCAGGGTTTAGCCAAAAACATTCAGTACTTC. Translated: CASSQGLAKNIQYF. The full variable domain, its missing parts supplied by reference TRBV11-2 and TRBJ2-4, is EAGVAQSPRYKIIEKRQSVAFWCNPISGHATLYWYQQILGQGPKLLIQFQNNGVVDDSQLPKDRFSAERLKGVDSTLKIQPAKLEDSAVYLCASSQGLAKNIQYFGAGTRLSVL.